The rows below give T cell receptor beta chains drawn from one sample of a study of T cells in localized non-small cell lung cancer. Data came from immunoSEQ multiplex PCR; TCRdb stores just in-frame clones and leaves some out. The sample lists roughly 4,700 clones, approximately 30% occurring once. The sequencing here drew on lung tumor tissue, taken before any cancer treatment. The source of these receptors is a man aged 40-75 years with stage II lung adenocarcinoma. Both conserved end residues are part of each CDR3. A D gene is named only where the DNA matches it firmly. Clone size, where shown, is once, few, many, or a class for clones that have expanded.

V gene	clone size	J gene	D gene	CDR3 DNA	CDR3 protein
TRBV28	few	TRBJ2-7	NA	TGTGCCAGCAGTAACCCGGGACGGAGCTACGAGCAGTACTTC	CASSNPGRSYEQYF
TRBV19	NA	TRBJ1-2	TRBD1	TGTGCCAGTAGTCCACGACAGGGGGTGTATGGCTACACCTTC	CASSPRQGVYGYTF
TRBV19	NA	TRBJ2-2	TRBD1	TGTGCCAGTGAAATTCGACAGGGGTACACCGGGGAGCTGTTTTTT	CASEIRQGYTGELFF
TRBV6-8	medium-sized	TRBJ2-7	TRBD1	TGTGCCAGCAGGCAGGGGGCGAACGAGCAGTACTTC	CASRQGANEQYF
TRBV11-3	few	TRBJ2-5	NA	TGTGCCAGCAGCCCAAAGGGGGGCACTGGGGAGACCCAGTACTTC	CASSPKGGTGETQYF
TRBV11-3	few	TRBJ2-5	NA	TGTGCCAGCAGCCCGGTGGGGGCCGGTGCGGAGACCCAGTACTTC	CASSPVGAGAETQYF
TRBV19	large	TRBJ1-4	TRBD1	TGTGCCAGTAGTATATCGGCCAGGGGGAGTGAAAAACTGTTTTTT	CASSISARGSEKLFF
TRBV29-1	NA	TRBJ2-3	NA	TGCAGCGTTGCAACGCTCATAACAGATACGCAGTATTTT	CSVATLITDTQYF
TRBV29-1	medium-sized	TRBJ1-2	NA	TGCAGCGTTGAAGAAACTATAGGCTATGGCTACACCTTC	CSVEETIGYGYTF
TRBV30	NA	TRBJ2-7	NA	TGTGCCTGGAGTGCCCAGACCAACGAGCAGTACTTC	CAWSAQTNEQYF
TRBV30	few	TRBJ2-3	NA	TGTGCCTGGACCTCCCGTGACTCACGTTGGGTGGGGACGCAGTATTTT	CAWTSRDSRWVGTQYF
TRBV23-1	few	TRBJ1-4	TRBD1	TGCGCCAGCAGCCAAGACCTGTGGACAGGGGATGAAAAACTGTTTTTT	CASSQDLWTGDEKLFF
TRBV10-2	NA	TRBJ2-2	NA	TGCGCCAGCAGTCCCGGTCGCGCGAACACCGGGGAGCTGTTTTTT	CASSPGRANTGELFF
TRBV11-3	NA	TRBJ2-3	TRBD1	TGTGCCAGCAGCTCAGGACAGGCCGTTACCCGGAGCACAGATACGCAGTATTTT	CASSSGQAVTRSTDTQYF
TRBV11-3	NA	TRBJ2-3	NA	TGTGCCAGCAGCCCCCGGTATGGTGGGAGCACAGATACGCAGTATTTT	CASSPRYGGSTDTQYF
TRBV1	few	TRBJ2-3	NA	TGCGCCAGCAGCCCGAAGGGGCAGGCAGATACGCAGTATTTT	CASSPKGQADTQYF
TRBV9	NA	TRBJ2-7	TRBD2	TGTGCCAGCAGCGTCCCTAGCGGGAGTAACGAGCAGTACTTC	CASSVPSGSNEQYF
TRBV30	NA	TRBJ2-4	TRBD2	TGTGCCTGGAGTTCCGAGCCTAGCGGGAGTTTATCCAAAAACATTCAGTACTTC	CAWSSEPSGSLSKNIQYF
TRBV29-1	NA	TRBJ1-1	NA	TGCAGCGTTGGTGCGGTGAACACTGAAGCTTTCTTT	CSVGAVNTEAFF
TRBV28	NA	TRBJ2-1	TRBD2	TGTGCCAGCCGACTAGCGGGACCCTACAATGAGCAGTTCTTC	CASRLAGPYNEQFF
TRBV19	few	TRBJ1-5	NA	TGTGCCAGTCAGAGTTACAATCAGCCCCAGCATTTT	CASQSYNQPQHF
TRBV19	NA	TRBJ1-1	NA	TGTGCCAGTAGTATAGATTGGGGCACTGAAGCTTTCTTT	CASSIDWGTEAFF
TRBV23-1	NA	TRBJ2-7	NA	TGCGCCAGCAGCACTGCGACAGCCTACGAGCAGTACTTC	CASSTATAYEQYF
TRBV9	medium-sized	TRBJ2-6	NA	TGTGCCAGCAGCTTATACTCTGGGGCCAACGTCCTGACTTTC	CASSLYSGANVLTF
TRBV7-5	few	TRBJ2-7	NA	TGTGCCAGCAGCAAAGAGGCGGGACAGGGCTCCTACGAGCAGTACTTC	CASSKEAGQGSYEQYF
TRBV9	few	TRBJ1-2	TRBD1	TGTGCCAGCAGCTCTCAGACAGGGAACTATGGCTACACCTTC	CASSSQTGNYGYTF
TRBV14	few	TRBJ1-1	NA	TGTGCCAGCAGTCCGGTCCCGAACACTGAAGCTTTCTTT	CASSPVPNTEAFF
TRBV6-8	few	TRBJ1-1	TRBD1	TGTGCCAGCAGTGTAGGGCCCCTGACAGGGAAGGCTTTCTTT	CASSVGPLTGKAFF
TRBV6-8	few	TRBJ2-5	NA	TGTGCCAGCAGTGCTAGTGGAGGAGAGACCCAGTACTTC	CASSASGGETQYF
TRBV11-3	medium-sized	TRBJ2-7	NA	TGTGCCAGCAGCCAGGCCGAGGGGGCCTACGAGCAGTACTTC	CASSQAEGAYEQYF
TRBV11-3	NA	TRBJ2-5	TRBD2	TGTGCCAGCAGCCCTTCTTTACTAGCGGCCCAAGAGACCCAGTACTTC	CASSPSLLAAQETQYF